This T cell receptor beta chain was retrieved from a study of shared clonotypes between healthy human individuals. Assay: immunoSEQ multiplex PCR; the TCRdb copy retains only in-frame clones and omits some. The profile covers about 590,000 clones, with 95% to 96% appearing a single time and about 0.11% taken by the ten largest. Naive CD8 cells were CD45RO-negative, positively selected for CCR7, excluding terminally differentiated effector memory CD45RA+ cells. J gave up 3 bases and V 2 bases, and 5 bases lay outside the gene matches. Per the germline V gene, CDR1 is MNHEY and CDR2 is SMNVEV (reference sequence). There are 15 residues in the CDR3.

This receptor was taken from a woman in her twenties or thirties in good health. V and J are TRBV27 and TRBJ1-1; 8 bases map to TRBD1. Sequenced material: naive CD8+ T cells sorted from blood. CDR3 residues: CASSLHLTGDTEAFF. CDR3 in DNA: TGTGCCAGCAGTTTACACCTGACAGGGGACACTGAAGCTTTCTTT.